The sample holds a few counts of the clone carrying this T cell receptor beta chain. Its antigen remains unidentified. Sample treatment: 15 to 20 received Ad26.COV2.S at low or high dose, single or two shots; about 5 received placebo; per-sample allocation not given. Collection of samples fell on day 63 after the first vaccine or placebo injection. This sample is drawn from a study of Ad26.COV2.S vaccination and SARS-CoV-2 variants. Study at large: Ad26.COV2.S, an intramuscular injection, was given once or twice 56 days apart. Study-level results: Following vaccination, spike-specific CD8+ and CD4+ T cell responses reportedly exhibited substantial breadth.

Sequencing used immunoSEQ multiplex PCR; TCRdb keeps in-frame clones, though not all of them. The sample holds approximately 410,000 clones, 80% to 95% seen once. Sequencing was performed on peripheral blood, taken in a trial of Ad26.COV2.S vaccine versus placebo. This clonotype was sampled from a person aged 18-65 years who received the Ad26.COV2.S COVID-19 vaccine or a placebo.

CDR3 bases: TGCGCCAGCATCCCAAGAAGACAGGCTTACTACGAGCAGTACTTC. It is translated as CASIPRRQAYYEQYF. The V and J genes are TRBV4-3 and TRBJ2-7; maybe TRBD1 (6 bases). Per germline, CDR1 LGHNA and CDR2 YSLEER. The length of the CDR3 is 15 residues. With 7 bases removed from V and 3 bases from J, the gap between germline ends came to 19 bases.